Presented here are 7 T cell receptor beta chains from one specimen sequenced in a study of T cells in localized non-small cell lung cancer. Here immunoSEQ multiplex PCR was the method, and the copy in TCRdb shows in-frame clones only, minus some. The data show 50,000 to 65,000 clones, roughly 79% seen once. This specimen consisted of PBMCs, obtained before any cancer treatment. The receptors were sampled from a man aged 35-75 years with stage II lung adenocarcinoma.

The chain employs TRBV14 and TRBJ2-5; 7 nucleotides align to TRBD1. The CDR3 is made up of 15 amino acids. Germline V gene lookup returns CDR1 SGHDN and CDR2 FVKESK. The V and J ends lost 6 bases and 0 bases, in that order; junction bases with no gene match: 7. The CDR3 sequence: CASRKLGTDQETQYF. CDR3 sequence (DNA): TGTGCCAGCAGAAAACTCGGGACAGACCAAGAGACCCAGTACTTC.

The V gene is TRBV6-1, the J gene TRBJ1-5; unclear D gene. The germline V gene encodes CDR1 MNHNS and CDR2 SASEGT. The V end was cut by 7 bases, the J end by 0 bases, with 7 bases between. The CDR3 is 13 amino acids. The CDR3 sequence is CASITNSNQPQHF. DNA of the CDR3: TGTGCCAGCATTACAAATAGCAATCAGCCCCAGCATTTT.

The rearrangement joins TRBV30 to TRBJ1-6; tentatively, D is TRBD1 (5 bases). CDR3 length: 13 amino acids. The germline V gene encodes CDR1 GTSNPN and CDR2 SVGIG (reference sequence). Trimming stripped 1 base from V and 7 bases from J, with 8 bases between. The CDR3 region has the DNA TGTGCCTGGAGTGGACAGTCGAATTCACCCCTCCACTTT. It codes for CAWSGQSNSPLHF.

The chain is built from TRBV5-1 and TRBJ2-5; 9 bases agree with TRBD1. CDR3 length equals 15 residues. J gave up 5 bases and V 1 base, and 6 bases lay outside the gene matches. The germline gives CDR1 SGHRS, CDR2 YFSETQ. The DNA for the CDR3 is TGCGCCAGCAGCTTGACAGGGGGCAAAGGGGAGACCCAGTACTTC. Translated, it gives CASSLTGGKGETQYF.

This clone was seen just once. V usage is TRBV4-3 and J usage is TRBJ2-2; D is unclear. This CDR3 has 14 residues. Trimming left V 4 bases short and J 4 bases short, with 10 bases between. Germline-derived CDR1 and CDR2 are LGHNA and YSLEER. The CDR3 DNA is TGCGCCAGCAGCCCCTCGGCGACCACCGGGGAGCTGTTTTTT. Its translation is CASSPSATTGELFF.

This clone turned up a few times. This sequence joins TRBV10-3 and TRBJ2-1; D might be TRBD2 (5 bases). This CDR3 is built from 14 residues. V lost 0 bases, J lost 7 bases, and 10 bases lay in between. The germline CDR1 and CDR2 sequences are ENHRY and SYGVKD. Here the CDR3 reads CAISESTRGNEQFF. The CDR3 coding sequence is TGTGCCATCAGTGAGTCGACTCGGGGAAATGAGCAGTTCTTC.

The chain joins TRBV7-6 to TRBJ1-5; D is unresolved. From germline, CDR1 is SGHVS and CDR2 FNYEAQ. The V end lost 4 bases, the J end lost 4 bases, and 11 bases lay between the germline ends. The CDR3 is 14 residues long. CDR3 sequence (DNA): TGTGCCAGCAGCTCGAGAGGCGCGAATCAGCCCCAGCATTTT. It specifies CASSSRGANQPQHF.